The sequence of this T cell receptor beta chain was determined in a study of CD8 T cells in Susac syndrome (dated by TCRdb to about 2019). Background for the entire study: Among the sequenced Susac syndrome patients, about six had clinically active disease and about eight were in clinical remission. Clonality of the CD8+ T cell repertoire was compared between 11 to 12 healthy donors, approximately 14 Susac syndrome patients and roughly 16 multiple sclerosis patients. Whether CD8+ T cell activation and differentiation in Susac syndrome was antigen driven was tested using repertoire sequencing. At the time of blood withdrawal, Susac syndrome patients were either therapy-naive, taking corticosteroids (with some also receiving IVIg), or on IVIg alone. What the research found in general, with its limitations: Susac syndrome CD8+ repertoires showed clonal expansion, highest in CD8+ TEMRA cells and greater in clinically active than remitting patients. The number of individuals in the TCR sequencing and HLA analysis was acknowledged as relatively small. In the total CD8+ and CD8+ TEMRA repertoires, roughly 15 and five Susac-specific public clones, respectively, were identified.

Measured from the cysteine to the phenylalanine, the CDR3 is 14 residues long. CDR3 DNA only is kept here, 42 bases in frame from base 1. The trim is 0 bases for V and 0 bases for J, with a gap of 7 bases between the germline ends. From the germline V gene (reference sequence), CDR1 is DFQATT and CDR2 is SNEGSKA. RNA was extracted using the RNeasy kit, and 0.5 to 1 microgram was reverse transcribed with random hexamers. The immunoSEQ multiplex PCR assay, which covers 54 Vbeta and 13 Jbeta segments, was used to amplify TCR beta CDR3 regions. Bias from PCR amplification was corrected by using a synthetic template baseline for primer optimization and for computational correction. For the original study's pipeline: Only productive sequences were kept, with reads annotated to V, D and J genes according to IMGT and analyzed in immunoSEQ Analyzer. Clonality was computed as one minus Shannon entropy normalized by log2 of the number of productive unique sequences. For each patient and control, public and private clones were evaluated among the 100 most prevalent clones. Susac-specific clones were defined as absent from healthy and MS cohorts, about 1,000 published viral clones and other ImmuneACCESS disease sequences. The public reads were reanalyzed by TCRdb: fastp trimming at Q25, MiXCR alignment, in-frame beta chains only. Rows are unified per CDR3 protein, each entry keeping the most common DNA and genes. The V and J calls reflect TCRdb's pipeline rather than the authors' work. In all, the sample holds around 100,000 distinct CDR3 sequences, and around 95% of those were seen once. Of the sample, approximately 0.3% is held by the ten largest clones.

Peripheral blood CD8+ and CD4+ T cells from healthy donors, Susac syndrome patients and multiple sclerosis patients were profiled by high-throughput TCR beta sequencing. The Susac syndrome patients fulfilled recently defined diagnostic criteria for either definite or probable disease. CD8+ TEMRA cells were enriched by FACS, while bulk CD8+ and CD4+ T cells were purified by magnetic negative isolation. Blood was collected in EDTA tubes and processed within 24 hours, with PBMCs isolated through density gradient centrifugation. PBMCs intended for TCR sequencing were cryopreserved in liquid nitrogen and were subsequently thawed in a 37 degrees C water bath. The sorted or isolated CD4+, CD8+ and CD8+ TEMRA cells had a purity of 90% or higher. Comments on this clonotype: It has no known antigen specificity. No qualities accompany the bases; no much larger clone lies one base away.

The chain was built from TRBV20-1 and TRBJ2-3; the D gene identity is not certain. The sample taken for sequencing was CD8+ T cells from PBMCs. This sequence was found in a human donor with Susac syndrome. Read as DNA, the sequence is TGCAGTGCTAGAGATCCATTCAGCACAGATACGCAGTATTTT. It translates to CSARDPFSTDTQYF.